These 5 T cell receptor beta chains were all obtained from the same sample, sequenced in a study of somatic mutations in cytotoxic T cells in rheumatoid arthritis (dated 2017 in TCRdb). The method behind the library was the immunoSEQ multiplex PCR assay. The table was pulled from immuneACCESS by TCRdb, which kept in-frame rearrangements only. Such tables lose some clones; where checked, under half of the loss comes from unresolved V genes, and the rest has no known cause. The sample table contains about 30,000 clones; only one count was recorded for approximately 85% of them. The ten largest account for 7.5% to 9.5% of the sample. Specimen: CD8+ T cells sorted from blood. The source is an adult with rheumatoid arthritis.

V usage is TRBV19 and J usage is TRBJ2-5; 7 bases are a match to TRBD2. V lost 3 bases, J lost 1 base, and 8 bases stayed unmatched. Germline loops: CDR1 LNHDA, CDR2 SQIVND (reference sequence). The CDR3 is 16 amino acids. The CDR3 region is CASSILGAGRQETQYF. The CDR3 DNA reads as TGTGCCAGTAGTATTCTCGGAGCGGGGCGCCAAGAGACCCAGTACTTC.

The rearrangement uses TRBV27 and TRBJ2-5; perhaps TRBD2 as D (5 bases). The CDR3 spans 10 residues. V was trimmed by 9 bases and J by 8 bases, leaving 10 bases between them. Germline V lookup: CDR1 MNHEY, CDR2 SMNVEV (reference sequence). CDR3 region: CASVGDTQYF. The CDR3 DNA follows: TGTGCCAGTGTCGGGGATACCCAGTACTTC.

The chain recombines TRBV27 with TRBJ2-2; D remains ambiguous. CDR1 and CDR2 from the germline V gene are MNHEY and SMNVEV (reference sequence). The CDR3 contains 13 residues. V was trimmed by 0 bases and J by 7 bases, leaving 6 bases between them. CDR3 residues: CASSLSDRGELFF. The CDR3 bases are TGTGCCAGCAGTTTATCGGACCGCGGGGAGCTGTTTTTT.

The chain combines TRBV9 with TRBJ1-2; no clear D. In germline, CDR1 is SGDLS, CDR2 YYNGEE. The CDR3 has 15 amino acids. V gave up 0 bases and J gave up 8 bases, with 17 bases separating them. CDR3 DNA: TGTGCCAGCAGCGTAGCCCGGGTAGGAGGTCTAGGCTACACCTTC. Amino acids: CASSVARVGGLGYTF.

This chain links TRBV27 with TRBJ1-2; 9 positions agree with TRBD1. Looked up from germline, CDR1 is MNHEY and CDR2 is SMNVEV (reference sequence). V shed 5 bases and J 3 bases; nucleotides not matched to a gene: 4. The CDR3 is 14 amino acids. The CDR3 DNA is TGTGCCAGCAGTAGCACAGGGGGCGACTATGGCTACACCTTC. Its protein product is CASSSTGGDYGYTF.